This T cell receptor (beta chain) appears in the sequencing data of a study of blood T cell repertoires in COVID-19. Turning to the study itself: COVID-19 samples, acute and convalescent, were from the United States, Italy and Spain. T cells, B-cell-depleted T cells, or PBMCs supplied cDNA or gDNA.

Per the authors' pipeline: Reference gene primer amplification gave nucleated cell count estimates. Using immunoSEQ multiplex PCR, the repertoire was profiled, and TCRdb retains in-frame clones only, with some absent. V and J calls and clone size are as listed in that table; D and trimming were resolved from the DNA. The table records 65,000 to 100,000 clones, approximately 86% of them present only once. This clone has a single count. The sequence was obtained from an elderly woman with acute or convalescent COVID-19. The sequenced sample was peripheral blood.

CDR3 in DNA: TGCGCCAGCAGCCTTCCCCCGGGACAAGGAAACTATGGCTACACCTTC. Translating it yields CASSLPPGQGNYGYTF. The chain links TRBV5-1 to TRBJ1-2; maybe TRBD1 (6 bases). CDR3 length: 16 residues. The V end lost 4 bases, the J end lost 2 bases, and 18 bases lay between the germline ends. Germline CDR1 SGHRS, CDR2 YFSETQ.